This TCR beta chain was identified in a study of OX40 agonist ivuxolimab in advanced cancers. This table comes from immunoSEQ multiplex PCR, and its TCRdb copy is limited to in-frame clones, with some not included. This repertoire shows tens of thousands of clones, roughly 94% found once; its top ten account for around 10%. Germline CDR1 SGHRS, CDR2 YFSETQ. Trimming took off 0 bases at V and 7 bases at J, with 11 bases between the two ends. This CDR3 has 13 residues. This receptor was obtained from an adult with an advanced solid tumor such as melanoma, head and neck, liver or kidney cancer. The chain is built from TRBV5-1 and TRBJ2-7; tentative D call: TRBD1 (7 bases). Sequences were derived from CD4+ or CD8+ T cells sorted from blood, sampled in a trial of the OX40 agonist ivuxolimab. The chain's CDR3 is CASSLEGAGEQYF. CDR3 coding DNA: TGCGCCAGCAGCTTGGAGGGGGCGGGGGAGCAGTACTTC.